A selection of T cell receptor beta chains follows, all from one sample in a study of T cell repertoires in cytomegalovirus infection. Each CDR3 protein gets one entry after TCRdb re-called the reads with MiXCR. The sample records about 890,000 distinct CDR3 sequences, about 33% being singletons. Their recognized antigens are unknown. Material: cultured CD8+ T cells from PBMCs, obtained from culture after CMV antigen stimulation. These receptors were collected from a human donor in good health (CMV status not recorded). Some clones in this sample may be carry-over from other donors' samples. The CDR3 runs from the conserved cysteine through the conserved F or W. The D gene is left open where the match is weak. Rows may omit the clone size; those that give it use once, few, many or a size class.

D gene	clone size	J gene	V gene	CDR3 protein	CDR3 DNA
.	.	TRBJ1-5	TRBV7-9	CASSRSGERNQPQHF	TGTGCCAGCAGCCGATCAGGAGAACGCAATCAGCCCCAGCATTTT
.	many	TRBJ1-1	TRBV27	CASSLSRSTEAFF	TGTGCCAGCAGTTTATCACGGAGCACTGAAGCTTTCTTT
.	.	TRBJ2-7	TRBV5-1	CASSPGTVSGEQYF	TGCGCCAGCAGCCCCGGGACGGTGTCTGGTGAGCAGTACTTC
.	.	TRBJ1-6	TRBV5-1	CASSRGTESPLHF	TGCGCCAGCAGTCGGGGAACCGAATCTCCCCTCCACTTT
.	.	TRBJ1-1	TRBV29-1	CSVIAGALSNTEAFF	TGCAGCGTTATCGCAGGGGCTCTTTCGAACACTGAAGCTTTCTTT
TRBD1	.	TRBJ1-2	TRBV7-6	CARGTGADPNYGYTF	TGTGCCAGAGGGACAGGGGCAGACCCTAACTATGGCTACACCTTC
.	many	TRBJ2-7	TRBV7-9	CASSPSRGPYYEQYF	TGTGCCAGCAGCCCGAGCCGGGGGCCCTACTACGAGCAGTACTTC
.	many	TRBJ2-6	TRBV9	CASSVASWATGANVLTF	TGTGCCAGCAGCGTAGCCTCTTGGGCGACGGGGGCCAACGTCCTGACTTTC
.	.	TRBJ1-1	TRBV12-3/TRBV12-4	CASSFKAGKALNTEAFF	TGTGCCAGCAGTTTTAAGGCAGGGAAAGCCCTGAACACTGAAGCTTTCTTT
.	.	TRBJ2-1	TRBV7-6	CVSSLAPEIYEQFF	TGTGTCAGCAGCTTAGCTCCAGAAATCTATGAGCAGTTCTTC
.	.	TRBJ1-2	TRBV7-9	CASSLVEGSGYGYTF	TGTGCCAGCAGCTTAGTTGAGGGGTCGGGCTATGGCTACACCTTC
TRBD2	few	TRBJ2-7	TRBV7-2	CASRLGLAGAYEQYF	TGTGCCAGCAGGTTGGGACTAGCGGGGGCCTACGAGCAGTACTTC
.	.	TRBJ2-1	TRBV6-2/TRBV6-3	CASRGQWSISYNEQFF	TGTGCCAGCAGAGGACAATGGTCGATTTCCTACAATGAGCAGTTCTTC
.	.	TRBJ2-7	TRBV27	CASTRVPSDEQYF	TGTGCCAGCACCCGAGTGCCTAGTGACGAGCAGTACTTC
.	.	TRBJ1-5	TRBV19	CASSRPQGYLGYSNQPQHF	TGTGCCAGTAGTAGACCACAGGGCTATCTAGGGTATAGCAATCAGCCCCAGCATTTT
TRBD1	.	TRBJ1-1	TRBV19	CASSRSPGGTEAFF	TGTGCCAGTAGTCGAAGCCCAGGGGGCACTGAAGCTTTCTTT
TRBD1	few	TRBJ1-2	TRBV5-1	CASSLDHFGQGDGYTF	TGCGCCAGCAGCCTAGACCATTTCGGACAGGGAGATGGCTACACCTTC
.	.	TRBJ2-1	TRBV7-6	CASSSFGLSSYNEQFF	TGTGCCAGCAGCTCATTCGGGTTGAGCTCCTACAATGAGCAGTTCTTC
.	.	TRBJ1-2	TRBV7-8	CASSLAGSYVNYGYTF	TGTGCCAGCAGCTTGGCAGGGAGTTATGTGAACTATGGCTACACCTTC
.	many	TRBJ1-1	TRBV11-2	CASSLGHVFPQGPNTEAFF	TGTGCCAGCAGCTTAGGTCATGTGTTCCCCCAGGGGCCGAACACTGAAGCTTTCTTT
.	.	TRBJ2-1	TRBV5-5	CASSLEGFTNEQFF	TGTGCCAGCAGCTTGGAGGGCTTCACCAATGAGCAGTTCTTC
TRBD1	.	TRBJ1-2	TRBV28	CASSSGQGWGYTF	TGTGCCAGCAGTTCGGGACAGGGCTGGGGCTACACCTTC
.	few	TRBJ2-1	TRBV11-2	CASTELVYNEQFF	TGTGCCAGCACCGAACTCGTCTACAATGAGCAGTTCTTC
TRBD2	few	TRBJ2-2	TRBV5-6	CASSLDLAAYTGELFF	TGTGCCAGCAGCTTGGACCTAGCGGCCTACACCGGGGAGCTGTTTTTT
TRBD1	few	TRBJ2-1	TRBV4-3	CASSQDRGYNEQFF	TGCGCCAGCAGCCAAGACAGGGGGTACAATGAGCAGTTCTTC
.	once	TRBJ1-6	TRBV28	CASSYLTGSSYNSPLHF	TGTGCCAGCAGTTATTTAACAGGGAGCTCCTATAATTCACCCCTCCACTTT
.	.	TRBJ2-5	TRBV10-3	CAISAVGPAAQETQYF	TGTGCCATCAGTGCCGTCGGACCAGCCGCCCAAGAGACCCAGTACTTC
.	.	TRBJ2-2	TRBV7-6	CASSPVGPAGGELFF	TGTGCCAGCAGCCCCGTAGGTCCGGCTGGCGGGGAGCTGTTTTTT
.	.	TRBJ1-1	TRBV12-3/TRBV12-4	CASSRTLMNTEAFF	TGTGCCAGCAGCCGGACCCTTATGAACACTGAAGCTTTCTTT
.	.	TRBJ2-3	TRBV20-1	CSVQTGRDTQYF	TGCAGTGTTCAGACGGGCAGGGATACGCAGTATTTT
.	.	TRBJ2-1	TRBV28	CASSSRDESYNEQFF	TGTGCCAGCAGTTCGCGGGATGAATCCTACAATGAGCAGTTCTTC
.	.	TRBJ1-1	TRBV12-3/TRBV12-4	CASSFRDGEWTEAFF	TGTGCCAGCAGTTTCCGGGACGGGGAATGGACTGAAGCTTTCTTT
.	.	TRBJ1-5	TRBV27	CASNPTGSNQPQHF	TGTGCCAGCAACCCGACAGGTAGCAATCAGCCCCAGCATTTT
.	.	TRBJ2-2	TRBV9	CASSVYWTKNTGELFF	TGTGCCAGCAGCGTGTATTGGACAAAAAACACCGGGGAGCTGTTTTTT
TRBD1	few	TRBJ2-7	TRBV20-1	CSAPPLGDRVFPHEQYF	TGCAGTGCTCCGCCATTGGGGGACAGGGTTTTCCCGCACGAGCAGTACTTC
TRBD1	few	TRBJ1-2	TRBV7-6	CASSSLRDSLYGYTF	TGTGCCAGCAGCTCCCTTCGGGACAGCTTATATGGCTACACCTTC
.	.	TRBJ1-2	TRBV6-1	CASSETAGFQNYGYTF	TGTGCCAGCAGTGAAACGGCAGGGTTCCAAAACTATGGCTACACCTTC
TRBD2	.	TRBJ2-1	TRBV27	CASSYVGGVPDKNEQFF	TGTGCCAGCAGCTACGTGGGAGGGGTGCCCGATAAGAATGAGCAGTTCTTC
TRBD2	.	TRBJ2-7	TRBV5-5	CASSGGLAGIYEQYF	TGTGCCAGCAGCGGGGGACTAGCGGGGATCTACGAGCAGTACTTC